This T cell receptor (beta chain) was recorded in a study of blood T cell repertoires in COVID-19. Study overall: Specimens from acute and convalescent COVID-19 originated in the United States, Italy and Spain. T cells, B-cell-depleted T cells, or PBMCs provided the cDNA or gDNA that served as material.

In the source study's methods: Estimates of nucleated cell counts were drawn from the amplification of reference gene primers. The method was immunoSEQ multiplex PCR; TCRdb's version includes in-frame clones alone and lacks a portion of them. V, J and clone size reflect that table, while D and trimming were determined from the DNA. The data show about 46,000 clones, less than 90% seen once. Trimming stripped 1 base from V and 2 bases from J, with 12 bases between. The CDR3 consists of 16 residues. Germline assignment: CDR1 MNHNS and CDR2 SASEGT. The receptor comes from a man aged 60 to 75 with acute or convalescent COVID-19. This rearrangement joins TRBV6-1 to TRBJ1-5; D gene ambiguous. Material: peripheral blood. The CDR3 reads CASSEGAGKGNQPQHF. The CDR3, as DNA: TGTGCCAGCAGTGAAGGGGCGGGGAAGGGCAATCAGCCCCAGCATTTT.